The clone carrying this TCR beta chain appeared a single time. Its cognate antigen is unknown. Germline V gene data show CDR1 as SNHLY and CDR2 as FYNNEI. The CDR3 is 15 amino acids. V was cut by 4 bases and J by 3 bases, with 15 bases left in between. The sample is drawn from a study of T cell responses to AZD1222 COVID-19 vaccine. Clones were sequenced by immunoSEQ multiplex PCR, and TCRdb holds only the in-frame ones, with some missing. The profile shows more than 90,000 clones, approximately 87% of them singletons. Study-wide results and limits: The span of vaccine-associated CD4 TCRs extended across spike, with dominance at 160-218 and 743-854. The study identified only six AZD1222 recipients as seropositive at baseline. Clonal diversity was possibly underestimated, and white British individuals and females predominated among donors.

This chain connects TRBV2 to TRBJ1-2; D unclear. This receptor was identified in an adult who received the AZD1222 COVID-19 vaccine. This sample comprised peripheral blood, obtained 28 days after the second AZD1222 dose. In DNA form, the CDR3 reads TGTGCCAGCAGTGTTTCTGACGAAGGACACTATGGCTACACCTTC. Translation gives CASSVSDEGHYGYTF.